Below are 21 T cell receptor beta chains sequenced from a single sample in a study of OX40 agonist ivuxolimab in advanced cancers. Sequencing used immunoSEQ multiplex PCR; TCRdb keeps in-frame clones, though not all of them. The sample holds more than 55,000 clones, approximately 80% seen once. The sequences come from CD4+ or CD8+ T cells sorted from blood, collected in a trial of the OX40 agonist ivuxolimab. The receptors derive from an adult with an advanced solid tumor such as melanoma, head and neck, liver or kidney cancer.

The chain carries TRBV1 and TRBJ2-5; the table's D call of TRBD2 was not tested on the DNA. TRBV1 is described as a pseudogene. The CDR3 contains 14 residues. The CDR3 DNA reads TGCACCAGCAGCGCTAACGCCAAGGAGGAGACCCAGTACTTC. Translation gives CTSSANAKEETQYF.

This clone has just one count. The gene calls are TRBV5-4 and TRBJ2-1; 15 bases are shared with TRBD2. This CDR3 has 16 residues. From germline, CDR1 is SGHNT and CDR2 YYREEE (reference sequence). V was clipped by 3 bases and J by 7 bases; unmatched bases: 5. The CDR3: CASSSRTSGRGNEQFF. CDR3 nucleotides: TGTGCCAGCAGCTCCAGGACTAGCGGGAGGGGGAATGAGCAGTTCTTC.

The rearrangement joins TRBV2 to TRBJ1-2; D perhaps matches TRBD1 (6 bases). The V end was cut by 5 bases, the J end by 4 bases, with 17 bases between. The CDR3 totals 15 residues. Germline values: CDR1 SNHLY, CDR2 FYNNEI. As DNA, the CDR3 is TGTGCCAGCAGTCCTACGGGACAAGGGAGCTATGGCTACACCTTC. It yields the protein CASSPTGQGSYGYTF.

This clone was recorded only once. The chain is built from TRBV18 and TRBJ2-5; no clear D gene. Germline V gene lookup returns CDR1 KGHSH and CDR2 LQKENI. V lost 1 base, J lost 2 bases, and 2 bases lay in between. The CDR3 is 12 amino acids. CDR3 bases: TGTGCCAGCTCACCACAGCAAGAGACCCAGTACTTC. Encoded protein: CASSPQQETQYF.

V gene TRBV11-2 combines with J gene TRBJ2-1, with TRBD2 matching 11 bases. V lost 5 bases and J lost 4; bases outside the gene matches: 7. The CDR3 contains 16 residues. Germline-derived CDR1 and CDR2 are SGHAT and FQNNGV. The CDR3 region has the DNA TGTGCCAGCAGCCGCGCAGGGACTAGCGGTTACAATGAGCAGTTCTTC. Protein sequence: CASSRAGTSGYNEQFF. The variable domain in full, with the rest retrieved from reference TRBV11-2 and TRBJ2-1, is EAGVAQSPRYKIIEKRQSVAFWCNPISGHATLYWYQQILGQGPKLLIQFQNNGVVDDSQLPKDRFSAERLKGVDSTLKIQPAKLEDSAVYLCASSRAGTSGYNEQFFGPGTRLTVL.

The J gene is TRBJ1-1, the V gene TRBV29-1, with 8 bases aligning to TRBD1. Per the germline V gene, CDR1 is SQVTM and CDR2 is ANQGSEA. V was pared by 3 bases and J by 8 bases, with 2 bases of the junction left unmatched. CDR3 length equals 11 residues. The CDR3 DNA is TGCAGCGTTGACCGGACAGGGGAAGCTTTCTTT. This gives the protein CSVDRTGEAFF. Combining the CDR3 with reference TRBV29-1 and TRBJ1-1 gives the whole variable domain SAVISQKPSRDICQRGTSLTIQCQVDSQVTMMFWYRQQPGQSLTLIATANQGSEATYESGFVIDKFPISRPNLTFSTLTVSNMSPEDSSIYLCSVDRTGEAFFGQGTRLTVV.

V is TRBV10-3 and J is TRBJ1-2; maybe TRBD1 (5 bases). The V end was cut by 2 bases, the J end by 4 bases, with 14 bases between. CDR3 size: 15 residues. Looked up from germline, CDR1 is ENHRY and CDR2 is SYGVKD. CDR3 sequence: CAISEGDSGSYGYTF. In DNA form, the CDR3 reads TGTGCCATCAGTGAGGGAGACAGCGGAAGCTATGGCTACACCTTC.

This clone was seen once. The chain recombines TRBV6-1 with TRBJ2-3, with TRBD1 matching over 9 bases. V lost 7 bases to trimming and J lost 3 bases; unmatched junction nucleotides: 8. CDR1 MNHNS and CDR2 SASEGT come from the germline V gene. The CDR3 has 15 amino acids. In nucleotides, the CDR3 is TGTGCCAGCACCATCGGGACAGGGAAGACAGATACGCAGTATTTT. It translates to CASTIGTGKTDTQYF.

The CDR3 sequence: CASSEGPRGGQPQHF. The CDR3 nucleotides read TGTGCCAGCAGTGAAGGGCCCAGGGGAGGACAGCCCCAGCATTTT. The rearrangement uses TRBV6-1 and TRBJ1-5, with TRBD1 as a possible D gene (6 bases). Germline V gene sequence: CDR1 MNHNS, CDR2 SASEGT. The V and J ends lost 1 base and 7 bases respectively, with 14 bases between them. The CDR3 has 15 residues.

This rearrangement joins TRBV28 to TRBJ1-2; D unclear. From germline, CDR1 is MDHEN and CDR2 SYDVKM. The CDR3 totals 9 residues. CDR3 protein: CVPNYGYTF. The CDR3 DNA sequence: TGTGTTCCTAACTATGGCTACACCTTC.

The chain employs TRBV5-1 and TRBJ2-5; weak D call: TRBD2 (6 bases). CDR3 length equals 15 residues. V lost 4 bases to trimming and J lost 0 bases, with 13 bases between them. Germline V gene data show CDR1 as SGHRS and CDR2 as YFSETQ. CDR3 coding DNA: TGCGCCAGCAGCCGGGAGACGGTGTACCAAGAGACCCAGTACTTC. Translation gives CASSRETVYQETQYF.

This chain links TRBV30 with TRBJ1-2, with 10 bases identical to TRBD1. The CDR3 runs 16 residues. The ends lost 2 bases at V and 7 bases at J; junction bases unmatched: 13. Per the germline V gene, CDR1 is GTSNPN and CDR2 is SVGIG (reference sequence). CDR3 amino acids: CAWSLIIRGQGFGYTF. The DNA of the CDR3 is TGTGCCTGGAGTTTAATCATCCGGGGACAGGGGTTTGGCTACACCTTC.

This sequence joins TRBV27 and TRBJ2-2; 8 positions agree with TRBD2. Trimming took 8 bases from V and 5 from J; bases not matched to a gene: 10. The CDR3 is 15 residues long. Germline CDR1 reads MNHEY; CDR2 reads SMNVEV (reference sequence). DNA for the CDR3: TGTGCCAGCTCGACCGGGACTAGAGGGACCGGGGAGCTGTTTTTT. This gives the protein CASSTGTRGTGELFF.

The rearrangement links TRBV4-1 to TRBJ2-2; no firm D call. Germline V CDR1 and CDR2: MGHRA, YSYEKL. Between the trimmed V and J ends, which lost 2 bases and 3 bases, there was a span of 10 bases. The CDR3 has 15 residues. The CDR3 coding sequence is TGCGCCAGCAGCCAACCCTGGGCGGACACCGGGGAGCTGTTTTTT. This encodes CASSQPWADTGELFF.

The chain uses TRBV5-4 and TRBJ2-1; 9 bases fit TRBD2. Trimming took 4 bases from V and 3 from J; bases not matched to a gene: 5. From germline, CDR1 is SGHNT and CDR2 YYREEE (reference sequence). The CDR3 length is 15 residues. The CDR3 DNA is TGTGCCAGCAGCCCCAGACTAGCGGACTACAATGAGCAGTTCTTC. Its translation is CASSPRLADYNEQFF.

The chain carries TRBV11-2 and TRBJ2-3, with TRBD1 identical over 10 bases. Germline V lookup: CDR1 SGHAT, CDR2 FQNNGV. After removal of 5 bases from V and 5 bases from J, the junction contained 10 bases not matched to a gene. The CDR3 extends over 16 amino acids. CDR3 in amino acids: CASSRQGAQIGDTQYF. CDR3 sequence (DNA): TGTGCCAGCAGCCGACAGGGGGCGCAAATAGGAGATACGCAGTATTTT.

A few counts support this clone. The V call is TRBV6-5, the J call TRBJ1-2; a possible D gene is TRBD1 (5 bases). The germline V gene encodes CDR1 MNHEY and CDR2 SVGAGI. V lost 5 bases and J lost 8, with 15 bases in between. CDR3 length: 13 residues. The CDR3 nucleotides are TGTGCCAGCAGTACAGGAGGGCTAAGAGGCTACACCTTC. Amino acids: CASSTGGLRGYTF.

The genes are TRBV14 and TRBJ2-1, with D unclear. The CDR3 spans 15 residues. The V end was cut by 3 bases, the J end by 5 bases, with 14 bases between. Per germline, CDR1 SGHDN and CDR2 FVKESK. In nucleotides, the CDR3 is TGTGCCAGCAGCCAGATCTGGGATCCCCACAATGAGCAGTTCTTC. This gives the protein CASSQIWDPHNEQFF.

This sequence joins TRBV14 and TRBJ2-5, with TRBD1 identical over 7 bases. The trim removed 0 bases at V and 5 bases at J, leaving 6 bases unmatched. CDR3 length: 15 amino acids. Germline V lookup: CDR1 SGHDN, CDR2 FVKESK. CDR3 sequence (DNA): TGTGCCAGCAGCCAAGATAGACAGGGATTGGAGACCCAGTACTTC. This sequence encodes CASSQDRQGLETQYF.

The V and J genes are TRBV7-8 and TRBJ2-2, with 8 bases identical to TRBD2. The ends lost 1 base at V and 7 bases at J; junction bases unmatched: 8. The CDR3 totals 16 residues. Germline CDR1 and CDR2: SGHVS and FQNEAQ. CDR3 loop: CASSLGLAGYGGELFF. Written as DNA, the CDR3 is TGTGCCAGCAGCTTAGGGTTAGCGGGGTATGGCGGGGAGCTGTTTTTT.

This rearrangement joins TRBV6-5 to TRBJ1-1, with D tentatively TRBD1 (5 bases). The germline V gene encodes CDR1 MNHEY and CDR2 SVGAGI. This CDR3 contains 14 residues. V lost 6 bases and J lost 1, with 12 bases in between. The CDR3 loop reads CASSLLDRNTEAFF. In nucleotides, the CDR3 is TGTGCCAGCAGCCTCCTCGACAGGAACACTGAAGCTTTCTTT.